The rows below give T cell receptor beta chains drawn from one sample of a study of blood T cell repertoires in COVID-19. Produced via immunoSEQ multiplex PCR; TCRdb's table is partial and in-frame only. The table includes about 66,000 clones, around 90% detected once. The material sequenced was peripheral blood. The receptor set was obtained from a human donor in a cohort sampled during active COVID-19. Both conserved end residues are trimmed from each CDR3. The order of the fields is V gene, J gene, clone size, CDR3 protein. Some rows have no size entry. The others give once, few or many, or a class for an expanded clone.

>TRBV19|TRBJ2-5|-
ASSIGPGLLAETQY
>TRBV2|TRBJ2-3|once
ASRTGIGSDTQY
>TRBV5-1|TRBJ2-3|-
ASSPTSGGTDTQY
>TRBV7-2|TRBJ2-6|once
ASSLATGSGANVLT
>TRBV2|TRBJ2-5|-
ASGEGGETQY
>TRBV7-9|TRBJ2-1|-
ASSLGGEQF
>TRBV10-2|TRBJ2-7|-
ASSPVGSSYEQY
>TRBV20-1|TRBJ1-1|-
SASSGGTLSTEAF
>TRBV19|TRBJ2-2|-
ASKEQPLMGTGELF
>TRBV5-5|TRBJ1-1|-
ASSPLFRNTEAF
>TRBV28|TRBJ1-2|once
ASLSGGSYGYT
>TRBV27|TRBJ2-3|-
ASSLSSFSAGAPSDTQY
>TRBV9|TRBJ2-2|-
ASSREGGGTGELF
>TRBV5-1|TRBJ2-1|-
ASSPIAGGYNEQF
>TRBV25-1|TRBJ2-5|-
ASSEGDRETQY
>TRBV2|TRBJ1-2|-
ASRTGFGDGYT
>TRBV2|TRBJ2-5|-
ASSVYREQETQY
>TRBV7-9|TRBJ2-7|-
ASSFLAGGYEQY
>TRBV2|TRBJ2-3|-
ASAGGIAPDTQY
>TRBV28|TRBJ1-3|-
ASTGQGSSGNTIY
>TRBV4-3|TRBJ1-1|once
ASSQDHGTENTEAF
>TRBV11-2|TRBJ2-3|-
ASGRGRSDTQY
>TRBV6-1|TRBJ2-7|-
ASSDTWTGLAGVEQY
>TRBV6-5|TRBJ2-3|-
ASSYEGTGLTDTQY
>TRBV28|TRBJ2-3|-
ASSLSDRSTDTQY
>TRBV7-6|TRBJ2-5|-
ASSFYGRREETQY